This TCR beta chain was captured by sequencing in a study of blood T cell repertoires in COVID-19. On the study more broadly: The study drew acute and convalescent COVID-19 samples from the United States, Italy and Spain. From T cells, B-cell-depleted T cells, or PBMCs came the material, which was cDNA or gDNA.

Here immunoSEQ multiplex PCR was the method, and the copy in TCRdb shows in-frame clones only, minus some. The sample lists approximately 250,000 clones; roughly 86% were seen once. Germline V CDR1 and CDR2: SGHRS, YFSETQ. V lost 1 base, J lost 2 bases, and 6 bases lay in between. CDR3 size: 13 residues. V gene TRBV5-1 combines with J gene TRBJ2-5; no definite D call. The receptor's source is a man aged 45-65 years with acute or convalescent COVID-19. Sequencing was carried out using peripheral blood. The CDR3 coding sequence is TGCGCCAGCAGCTTGCGGTCACAAGAGACCCAGTACTTC. Translation: CASSLRSQETQYF.